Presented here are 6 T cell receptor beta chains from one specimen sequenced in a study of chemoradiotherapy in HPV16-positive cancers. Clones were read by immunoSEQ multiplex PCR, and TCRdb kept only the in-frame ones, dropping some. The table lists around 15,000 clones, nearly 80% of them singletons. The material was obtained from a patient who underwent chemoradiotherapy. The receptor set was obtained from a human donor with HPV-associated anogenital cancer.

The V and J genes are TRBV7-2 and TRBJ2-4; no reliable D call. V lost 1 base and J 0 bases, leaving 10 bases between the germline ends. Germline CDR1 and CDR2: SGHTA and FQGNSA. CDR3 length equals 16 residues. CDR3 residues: CASSLEIGKAKNIQYF. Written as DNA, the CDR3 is TGTGCCAGCAGCTTAGAAATAGGGAAAGCCAAAAACATTCAGTACTTC.

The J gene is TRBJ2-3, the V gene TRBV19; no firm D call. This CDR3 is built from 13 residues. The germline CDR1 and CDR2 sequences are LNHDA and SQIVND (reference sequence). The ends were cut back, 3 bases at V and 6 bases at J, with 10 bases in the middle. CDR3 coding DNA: TGTGCCAGTAGTATTCGATCGGAGGATACGCAGTATTTT. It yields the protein CASSIRSEDTQYF. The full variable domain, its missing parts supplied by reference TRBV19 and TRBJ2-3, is DGGITQSPKYLFRKEGQNVTLSCEQNLNHDAMYWYRQDPGQGLRLIYYSQIVNDFQKGDIAEGYSVSREKKESFPLTVTSAQKNPTAFYLCASSIRSEDTQYFGPGTRLTVL.

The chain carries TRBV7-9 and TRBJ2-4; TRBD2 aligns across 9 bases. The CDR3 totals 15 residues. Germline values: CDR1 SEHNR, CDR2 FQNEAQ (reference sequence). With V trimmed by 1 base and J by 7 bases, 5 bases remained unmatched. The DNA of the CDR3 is TGTGCCAGCAGCTTAGGAGGGCGGGGGGGGAACATTCAGTACTTC. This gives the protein CASSLGGRGGNIQYF.

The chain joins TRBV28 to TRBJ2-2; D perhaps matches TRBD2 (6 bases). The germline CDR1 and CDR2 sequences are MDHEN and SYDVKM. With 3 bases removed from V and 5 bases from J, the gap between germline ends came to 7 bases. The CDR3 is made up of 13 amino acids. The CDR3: CASSFRGTGELFF. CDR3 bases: TGTGCCAGCAGTTTCCGGGGGACCGGGGAGCTGTTTTTT.

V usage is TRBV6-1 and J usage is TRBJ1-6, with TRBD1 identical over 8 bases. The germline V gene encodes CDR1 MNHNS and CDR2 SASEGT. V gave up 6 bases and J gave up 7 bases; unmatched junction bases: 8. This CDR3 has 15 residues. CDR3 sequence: CASRPTQGANSPLHF. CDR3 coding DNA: TGTGCCAGCAGGCCGACCCAGGGGGCGAATTCACCCCTCCACTTT.

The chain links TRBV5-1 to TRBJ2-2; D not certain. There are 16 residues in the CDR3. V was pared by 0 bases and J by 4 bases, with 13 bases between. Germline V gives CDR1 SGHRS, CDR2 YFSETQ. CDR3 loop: CASSLVVRISTGELFF. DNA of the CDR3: TGCGCCAGCAGCTTGGTGGTAAGGATCTCCACCGGGGAGCTGTTTTTT.